Here is one TCR beta chain with its context. Its antigen is still unknown. The data are from a study of TIL therapy for anti-PD-1-resistant metastatic lung cancer. Findings and caveats of the study: This highly selected cohort may not generalize to typical lung cancer patients. Infused TIL clonotypes partially replaced the baseline blood repertoire, then decayed over months.

Sample time point: pre-treatment sample, taken before nivolumab and TIL therapy. This was the immunoSEQ v3 assay. Only in-frame clones appear in the TCRdb table, and some are missing; sequencing was by immunoSEQ multiplex PCR. The sample yields 55,000 to 65,000 clones, under 75% seen once. The sample consisted of blood, taken at baseline. This clonotype originated in a person aged 25 to 79 with non-small cell lung cancer.

In nucleotides, the CDR3 is TGTGCCAGCAGCGTTGCGGGACAGGGCTACGAGCAGTACTTC. Encoded protein: CASSVAGQGYEQYF. The rearrangement uses TRBV9 and TRBJ2-7; TRBD1 matches at 9 bases. J gave up 3 bases and V 2 bases, and 3 bases lay outside the gene matches. This CDR3 spans 14 amino acids. Germline CDR1 reads SGDLS; CDR2 reads YYNGEE.